This T cell receptor (beta chain) comes out of a study of type 1 regulatory T cells (dated by TCRdb to the early 2020s). About the full investigation: The study characterized an in vitro protocol that generated a Tr1-enriched, alloantigen-specific CD4 T cell product named T-allo10. Patients with hematological malignancies who were receiving allogeneic hematopoietic stem cell transplantation were the group in which T-allo10 was being clinically evaluated.

Sequencer: Illumina MiSeq. Using fastp trimming at Q25 and MiXCR clonotype assembly, TCRdb reanalyzed the public sequencing data and kept in-frame beta chains. Each entry is one CDR3 protein sequence, shown with its most common DNA and genes. The sample table records about 42,000 distinct CDR3 sequences; 12% of these occur just once. In total, the top ten clones hold around 8% of the sample. Regarding this clonotype: The specificity of this receptor is unknown. Base qualities are not recorded, but no much larger clone differs from it by a single base.

CDR1 DFQATT and CDR2 SNEGSKA were looked up in the germline V gene (reference sequence). Trimming leaves V shorter by 3 bases and J shorter by 6 bases, with the junction holding 4 bases beyond the gene matches. The cysteine opens and the phenylalanine closes a CDR3 of 13 amino acids. Only the CDR3 portion is preserved as DNA: 39 bases, with reading frame beginning at the first base. Broad study findings and their caveats: Tr1 cells showed a more restricted TCR repertoire than non-Tr1 cells, which the study interpreted as alloantigen-induced clonal expansion.

This TCR was recovered from a human donor in good health. The sequencing input was cultured non-Tr1 T cells, either the whole culture or a sorted T cell fraction (not recorded which). The intended sense of this specimen's cell subset or site label: non-Tr1 population from the T-allo10 product. The sequence is built from TRBV20-1 and TRBJ2-1; the central 8 bases match TRBD2. The nucleotide sequence reads TGCAGTGCTAGCGGGAGGGTCCGCAATGAGCAGTTCTTC. This encodes CSASGRVRNEQFF.